This T cell receptor (beta chain) was recorded in a study of blood T cell repertoires in COVID-19. Background on the study: From the United States, Italy and Spain came samples of acute and convalescent COVID-19.

Profiling relied on immunoSEQ multiplex PCR, and the TCRdb table lists in-frame clones only, not all of them. The table has about 300,000 clones, just over 85% seen once; the top ten hold about 4.6%. V was trimmed by 3 bases and J by 2 bases, leaving 8 bases between them. The germline V gene encodes CDR1 MDHEN and CDR2 SYDVKM. The CDR3 length is 13 residues. Participants spanned ages about 18 to 100 years and resided in over 20 US areas. Sequenced sample: PBMCs or T cells enriched from blood (not recorded which). This receptor was identified in a man aged 25-45 years who had recovered from COVID-19. The chain is built from TRBV28 and TRBJ2-7; perhaps TRBD2 as D (5 bases). The CDR3 sequence is CASSLDGAYEQYF. The CDR3 bases are TGTGCCAGCAGTTTGGACGGGGCCTACGAGCAGTACTTC.